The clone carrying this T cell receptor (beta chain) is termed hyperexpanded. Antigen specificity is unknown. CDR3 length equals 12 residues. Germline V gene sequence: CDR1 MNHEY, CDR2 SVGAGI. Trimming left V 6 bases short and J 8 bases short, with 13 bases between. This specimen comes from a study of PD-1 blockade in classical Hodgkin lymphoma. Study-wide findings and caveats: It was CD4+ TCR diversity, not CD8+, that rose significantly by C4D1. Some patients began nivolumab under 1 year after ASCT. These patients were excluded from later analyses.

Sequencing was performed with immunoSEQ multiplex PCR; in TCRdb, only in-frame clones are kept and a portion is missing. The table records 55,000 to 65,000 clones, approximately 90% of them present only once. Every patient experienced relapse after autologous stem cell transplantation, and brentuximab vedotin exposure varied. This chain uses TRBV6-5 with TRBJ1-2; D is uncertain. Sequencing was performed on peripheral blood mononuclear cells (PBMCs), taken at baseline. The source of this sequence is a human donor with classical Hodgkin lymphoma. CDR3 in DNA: TGTGCCAGCAGCCTCATTGGAGACGGCTACACCTTC. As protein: CASSLIGDGYTF.